The 20 T cell receptor beta chains below were found in one sample sequenced in a study of blood T cell repertoires in COVID-19. Profiled with immunoSEQ multiplex PCR; TCRdb holds only in-frame clones, not every one. This table has around 57,000 clones, around 90% appearing once. Sequencing input: peripheral blood. The receptors derive from a man aged 45-65 years with active COVID-19.

The V and J genes are TRBV11-2 and TRBJ2-5; D not certain. This CDR3 has 13 amino acids. V lost 3 bases and J lost 0, with 5 bases in between. Germline V gene data show CDR1 as SGHAT and CDR2 as FQNNGV. The chain's CDR3 is CASSFSHQETQYF. The CDR3 DNA follows: TGTGCCAGCAGCTTCTCCCACCAAGAGACCCAGTACTTC.

The rearrangement uses TRBV27 and TRBJ2-2; 8 nucleotides align to TRBD2. This CDR3 spans 17 amino acids. CDR1 is MNHEY and CDR2 is SMNVEV in the germline V gene (reference sequence). J gave up 2 bases and V 4 bases, and 9 bases lay outside the gene matches. As DNA, the CDR3 is TGTGCCAGCAGTTCCCGAATCCTAGCGGGTAACACCGGGGAGCTGTTTTTT. Translated, it gives CASSSRILAGNTGELFF.

The V call is TRBV6-2 or TRBV6-3, the J call TRBJ1-1; TRBD1 aligns across 8 bases. The CDR3 runs 16 residues. V lost 5 bases to trimming and J lost 3 bases; unmatched junction nucleotides: 11. Germline CDR1 is MNHEY and CDR2 is SVGEGT. The CDR3 protein is CASSLLRPDRDTEAFF. The CDR3 nucleotides read TGTGCCAGCAGTCTACTACGACCGGACAGGGACACTGAAGCTTTCTTT.

This chain links TRBV11-2 with TRBJ1-1; 7 positions match TRBD1. Per the germline V gene, CDR1 is SGHAT and CDR2 is FQNNGV. The V segment lost 5 bases and the J segment 12 bases; nucleotides outside the gene matches: 12. The length of the CDR3 is 13 residues. The DNA of the CDR3 is TGTGCCAGCAGCCAAGACAGGGCCCGATGGCCTTTCTTT. Protein: CASSQDRARWPFF.

The CDR3 reads CASNPGGRSNTEAFF. The CDR3 DNA sequence: TGTGCCAGCAACCCCGGGGGGCGCTCGAACACTGAAGCTTTCTTT. This chain joins TRBV7-8 and TRBJ1-1; D may be TRBD1 (6 bases). This CDR3 contains 15 residues. Germline CDR1 reads SGHVS; CDR2 reads FQNEAQ. Trimming took off 7 bases at V and 1 base at J, with 16 bases between the two ends.

The chain combines TRBV11-2 with TRBJ2-7, with 7 nucleotides matching TRBD2. The CDR3 is made up of 16 amino acids. CDR1 is SGHAT and CDR2 is FQNNGV in the germline V gene. V was clipped by 4 bases and J by 1 base; unmatched bases: 10. CDR3 nucleotide sequence: TGTGCCAGCAGCTCCCTCCGGGGCGGGAGATCCTACGAGCAGTACTTC. Translating gives CASSSLRGGRSYEQYF.

The rearrangement joins TRBV2 to TRBJ1-4, with TRBD1 identical over 8 bases. This CDR3 spans 15 amino acids. Germline assignment: CDR1 SNHLY and CDR2 FYNNEI. V gave up 6 bases and J gave up 2 bases; unmatched junction bases: 5. The CDR3 sequence: CASRRDRGTNEKLFF. In DNA, the CDR3 is TGTGCCAGCAGACGCGACAGGGGCACTAATGAAAAACTGTTTTTT.

The V gene is TRBV5-1, the J gene TRBJ1-6; TRBD1 is a possible D gene (6 bases). Deletions cut 0 bases from V and 6 bases from J, with 10 bases between. CDR3 length: 15 amino acids. Germline CDR1 is SGHRS and CDR2 is YFSETQ. The CDR3 spells CASSLGTESNSPLHF. The CDR3, as DNA: TGCGCCAGCAGCTTGGGGACAGAGAGTAATTCACCCCTCCACTTT.

The chain links TRBV3-1 (or the pseudogene TRBV3-2) to TRBJ1-3; 7 bases line up with TRBD1. The length of the CDR3 is 14 residues. After removal of 4 bases from V and 4 bases from J, the junction contained 4 bases not matched to a gene. CDR1 is LGHDT, CDR2 YNNKEL, per germline (reference sequence). The CDR3 DNA reads TGTGCCAGCAGCCCGAGGGACAGCGGAAACACCATATATTTT. Translated: CASSPRDSGNTIYF.

The chain links TRBV30 to TRBJ1-5; 9 bases fit TRBD1. The CDR3 is 14 residues long. The germline V gene has CDR1 GTSNPN and CDR2 SVGIG (reference sequence). Germline trimming cut 2 bases from V and 4 bases from J; bases unmatched to any gene: 3. The CDR3 DNA reads as TGTGCCTGGAGTCGGGACAGGGTTAATCAGCCCCAGCATTTT. Translated: CAWSRDRVNQPQHF. The variable domain in full, with the rest retrieved from reference TRBV30 and TRBJ1-5, is SQTIHQWPATLVQPVGSPLSLECTVEGTSNPNLYWYRQAAGRGLQLLFYSVGIGQISSEVPQNLSASRPQDRQFILSSKKLLLSDSGFYLCAWSRDRVNQPQHFGDGTRLSIL.

This sequence joins TRBV30 and TRBJ2-1, with 13 bases identical to TRBD2. The CDR3 totals 20 residues. V dropped 0 bases and J dropped 2; count of bases not matched to a gene: 13. Germline CDR1 GTSNPN, CDR2 SVGIG (reference sequence). The DNA for the CDR3 is TGTGCCTGGAGTGTAACCGGGACTAGCGGGATTTTAAGCACCTACAATGAGCAGTTCTTC. Its protein is CAWSVTGTSGILSTYNEQFF.

The chain links TRBV4-1 to TRBJ1-2; no firm D call. CDR3 length equals 17 residues. CDR1 and CDR2 from the germline V gene are MGHRA and YSYEKL. Trimming cost V 1 base and J 4 bases, with 19 bases left between them. The CDR3 region is CASSQGILQDGIYGYTF. CDR3 bases: TGCGCCAGCAGCCAAGGCATTTTGCAGGACGGGATCTATGGCTACACCTTC.

J is TRBJ1-6 and V is TRBV18, with 8 bases lining up with TRBD1. CDR1 and CDR2 from the germline V gene are KGHSH and LQKENI. With V trimmed by 3 bases and J by 4 bases, 5 bases remained unmatched. The CDR3 has 16 amino acids. CDR3 sequence (DNA): TGTGCCAGCTCACCCCTGGACAGGGTTTATAATTCACCCCTCCACTTT. Residues: CASSPLDRVYNSPLHF.

The chain uses TRBV19 and TRBJ2-1; maybe TRBD1 (8 bases). With 4 bases removed from V and 2 bases from J, the gap between germline ends came to 36 bases. This CDR3 region has 23 residues. The V gene's germline CDR1 is LNHDA and CDR2 SQIVND (reference sequence). This CDR3 reads CASSKRTTSQPWTGSLPYNEQFF. The CDR3 DNA follows: TGTGCCAGTAGTAAAAGGACGACTAGCCAACCCTGGACAGGGAGCCTTCCCTACAATGAGCAGTTCTTC.

This clone was counted only a few times. Other DNA sequences in the same sample also yield this CDR3. The gene calls are TRBV4-2 and TRBJ2-1; 9 bases align to TRBD2. The J segment lost 3 bases and the V segment lost 4 bases, leaving 7 bases of the junction unmatched. The germline CDR1 and CDR2 sequences are LGHNA and YNFKEQ. CDR3 length: 16 residues. CDR3 in DNA: TGTGCCAGCAGCCCCCGCTTAGCGGGGGACTACAATGAGCAGTTCTTC. Its translation: CASSPRLAGDYNEQFF.

The chain has TRBV5-8 and TRBJ2-1, with 10 bases aligning to TRBD2. Germline-derived CDR1 and CDR2 are SGHTS and YDEGEE. V lost 2 bases and J lost 8; bases outside the gene matches: 13. The CDR3 is 17 amino acids. CDR3 protein: CASSFNPSGRSVYEQFF. DNA for the CDR3: TGTGCCAGCAGCTTTAATCCTAGCGGGAGATCTGTTTATGAGCAGTTCTTC.

J is TRBJ2-5 and V is TRBV28; 8 nucleotides align to TRBD2. This CDR3 spans 17 amino acids. CDR1 is MDHEN and CDR2 is SYDVKM in the germline V gene. V lost 5 bases and J lost 2; bases outside the gene matches: 13. The CDR3 protein is CASSLPPASGYQETQYF. CDR3 nucleotide sequence: TGTGCCAGCAGTCTACCGCCGGCTAGCGGGTATCAAGAGACCCAGTACTTC. The variable domain in full, completed from reference TRBV28 and TRBJ2-5, reads DVKVTQSSRYLVKRTGEKVFLECVQDMDHENMFWYRQDPGLGLRLIYFSYDVKMKEKGDIPEGYSVSREKKERFSLILESASTNQTSMYLCASSLPPASGYQETQYFGPGTRLLVL.

This sequence joins TRBV9 and TRBJ2-3; tentatively, D is TRBD2 (6 bases). In germline, CDR1 is SGDLS, CDR2 YYNGEE. CDR3 length: 16 amino acids. V was trimmed by 0 bases and J by 0 bases, leaving 11 bases between them. CDR3 DNA sequence: TGTGCCAGCAGCGTAGACGGGGGAAGGAGCACAGATACGCAGTATTTT. This translates into CASSVDGGRSTDTQYF.

This chain joins TRBV6-2 or TRBV6-3 and TRBJ2-1; unclear D gene. The V gene's germline CDR1 is MNHEY and CDR2 SVGEGT. The CDR3 has 18 amino acids. V was shortened by 2 bases and J by 0 bases, with 17 bases between the two germline ends. The CDR3 nucleotides read TGTGCCAGCAGTTACCCGGCGCTGGAGTCGAGCTCCTACAATGAGCAGTTCTTC. This encodes CASSYPALESSSYNEQFF.

The CDR3 protein is CASSYGRVRTEAFF. CDR3 DNA sequence: TGTGCCAGCAGTTACGGGAGGGTTCGGACTGAAGCTTTCTTT. The rearrangement links TRBV6-5 to TRBJ1-1; D remains ambiguous. CDR1 is MNHEY, CDR2 SVGAGI, per germline. V was shortened by 2 bases and J by 5 bases, with 12 bases between the two germline ends. CDR3 size: 14 residues.